The clone carrying this TCR beta chain was picked up many times. These data come from a study of T cells after posttransplantation cyclophosphamide. The V gene lost 3 bases and the J gene lost 0 bases, with 11 bases spanning the gap. Looked up from germline, CDR1 is LGHNA and CDR2 is YNFKEQ. The CDR3 consists of 16 residues. Only in-frame clones appear in the TCRdb table, and some are missing; sequencing was by immunoSEQ multiplex PCR. Singletons are absent from the sample, which has about 12,000 clones. The related graft donor's blood sample was taken on the day of bone marrow donation. The source is a woman aged 40 to 50 in good health, CMV-negative, and a related stem cell transplant donor. V and J are TRBV4-2 and TRBJ2-2, with a tentative D call TRBD1 (6 bases). Sample: PBMCs. The CDR3 region has the DNA TGTGCCAGCAGCCAGCCGGACAGAACGAACACCGGGGAGCTGTTTTTT. Protein: CASSQPDRTNTGELFF.